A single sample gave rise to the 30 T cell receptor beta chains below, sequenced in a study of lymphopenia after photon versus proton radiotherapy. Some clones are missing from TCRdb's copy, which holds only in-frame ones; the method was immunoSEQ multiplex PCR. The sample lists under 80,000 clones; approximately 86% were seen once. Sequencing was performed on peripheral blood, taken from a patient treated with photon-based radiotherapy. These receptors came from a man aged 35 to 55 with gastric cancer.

The CDR3 loop reads CASSPERALYNEQFF. CDR3 nucleotide sequence: TGTGCCAGCAGCCCCGAGCGGGCCCTATACAATGAGCAGTTCTTC. J is TRBJ2-1 and V is TRBV5-5, with D maybe TRBD2 (6 bases). The CDR3 sequence is 15 residues long. Looked up from germline, CDR1 is SGHKS and CDR2 is YYEKEE (reference sequence). The V end was cut by 4 bases, the J end by 4 bases, with 15 bases between.

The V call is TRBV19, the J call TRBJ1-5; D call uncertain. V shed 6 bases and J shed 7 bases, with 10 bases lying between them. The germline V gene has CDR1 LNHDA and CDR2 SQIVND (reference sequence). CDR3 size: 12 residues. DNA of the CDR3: TGTGCCAGTAGATTTGGAAACCAGCCCCAGCATTTT. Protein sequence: CASRFGNQPQHF. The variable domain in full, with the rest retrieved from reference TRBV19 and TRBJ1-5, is DGGITQSPKYLFRKEGQNVTLSCEQNLNHDAMYWYRQDPGQGLRLIYYSQIVNDFQKGDIAEGYSVSREKKESFPLTVTSAQKNPTAFYLCASRFGNQPQHFGDGTRLSIL.

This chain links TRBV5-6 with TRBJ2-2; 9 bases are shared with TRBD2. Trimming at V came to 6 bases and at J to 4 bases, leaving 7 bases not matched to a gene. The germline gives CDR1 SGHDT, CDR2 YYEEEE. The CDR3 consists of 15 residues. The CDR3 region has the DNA TGTGCCAGCACCATAGCGGGGGCCGGCACCGGGGAGCTGTTTTTT. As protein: CASTIAGAGTGELFF.

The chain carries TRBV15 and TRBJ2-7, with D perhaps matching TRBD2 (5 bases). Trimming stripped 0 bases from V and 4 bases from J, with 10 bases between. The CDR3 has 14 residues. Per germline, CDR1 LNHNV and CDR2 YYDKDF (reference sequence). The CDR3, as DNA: TGTGCCACCAGCAGAGATCGGGGAACTTACGAGCAGTACTTC. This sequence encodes CATSRDRGTYEQYF. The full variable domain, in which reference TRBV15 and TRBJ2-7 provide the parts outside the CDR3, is DAMVIQNPRYQVTQFGKPVTLSCSQTLNHNVMYWYQQKSSQAPKLLFHYYDKDFNNEADTPDNFQSRRPNTSFCFLDIRSPGLGDTAMYLCATSRDRGTYEQYFGPGTRLTVT.

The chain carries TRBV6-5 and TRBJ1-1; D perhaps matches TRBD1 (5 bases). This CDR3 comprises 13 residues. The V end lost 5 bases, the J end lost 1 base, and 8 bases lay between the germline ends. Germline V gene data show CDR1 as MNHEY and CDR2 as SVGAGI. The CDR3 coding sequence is TGTGCCAGCAGTATCACAGGGAACACTGAAGCTTTCTTT. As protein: CASSITGNTEAFF.

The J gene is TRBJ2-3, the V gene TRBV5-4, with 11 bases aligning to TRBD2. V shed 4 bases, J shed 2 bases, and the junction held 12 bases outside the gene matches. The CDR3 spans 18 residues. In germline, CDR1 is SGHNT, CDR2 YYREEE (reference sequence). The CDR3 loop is CASSPVGASGGLTDTQYF. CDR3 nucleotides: TGTGCCAGCAGCCCGGTAGGGGCTAGCGGGGGGCTCACAGATACGCAGTATTTT.

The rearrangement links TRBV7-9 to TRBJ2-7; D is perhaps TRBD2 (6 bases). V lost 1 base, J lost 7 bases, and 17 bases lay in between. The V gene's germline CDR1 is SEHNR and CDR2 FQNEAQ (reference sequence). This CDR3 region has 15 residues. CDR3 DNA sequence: TGTGCCAGCAGCTTAGACGGTCACTCAGGAGGGGAGCAGTACTTC. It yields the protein CASSLDGHSGGEQYF.

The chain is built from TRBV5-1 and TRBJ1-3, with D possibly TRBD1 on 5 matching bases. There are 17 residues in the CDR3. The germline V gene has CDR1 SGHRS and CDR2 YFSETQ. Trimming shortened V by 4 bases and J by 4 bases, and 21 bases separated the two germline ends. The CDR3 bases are TGCGCCAGCAGCGTTGAAGGTGGGGGGGTCGGAGGAAACACCATATATTTT. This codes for CASSVEGGGVGGNTIYF. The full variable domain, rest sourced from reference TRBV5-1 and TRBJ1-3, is KAGVTQTPRYLIKTRGQQVTLSCSPISGHRSVSWYQQTPGQGLQFLFEYFSETQRNKGNFPGRFSGRQFSNSRSEMNVSTLELGDSALYLCASSVEGGGVGGNTIYFGEGSWLTVV.

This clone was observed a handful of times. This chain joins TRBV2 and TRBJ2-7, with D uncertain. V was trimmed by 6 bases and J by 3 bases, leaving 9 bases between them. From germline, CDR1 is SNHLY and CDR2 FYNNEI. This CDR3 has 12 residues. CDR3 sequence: CASSVTYYEQYF. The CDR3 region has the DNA TGTGCCAGCAGCGTGACGTACTACGAGCAGTACTTC.

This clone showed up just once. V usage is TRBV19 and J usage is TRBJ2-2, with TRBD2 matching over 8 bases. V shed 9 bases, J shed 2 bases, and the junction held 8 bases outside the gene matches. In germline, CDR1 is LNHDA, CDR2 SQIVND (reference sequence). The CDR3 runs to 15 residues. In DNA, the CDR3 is TGTGCCAGCAATCCGGGACTAGTAAACACCGGGGAGCTGTTTTTT. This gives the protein CASNPGLVNTGELFF.

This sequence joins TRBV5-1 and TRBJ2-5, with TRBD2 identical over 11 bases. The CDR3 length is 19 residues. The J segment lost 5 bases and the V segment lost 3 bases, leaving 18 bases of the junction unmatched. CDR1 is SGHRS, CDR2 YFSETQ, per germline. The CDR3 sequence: CASSSSAGGLAGGQETQYF. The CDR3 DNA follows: TGCGCCAGCAGCTCTTCGGCGGGAGGACTAGCGGGCGGTCAGGAGACCCAGTACTTC.

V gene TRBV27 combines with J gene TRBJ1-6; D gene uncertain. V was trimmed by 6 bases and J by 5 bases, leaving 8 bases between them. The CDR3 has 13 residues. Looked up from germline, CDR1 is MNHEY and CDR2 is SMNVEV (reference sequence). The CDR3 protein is CASRVVDNSPLHF. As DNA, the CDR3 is TGTGCCAGCAGGGTAGTAGATAATTCACCCCTCCACTTT.

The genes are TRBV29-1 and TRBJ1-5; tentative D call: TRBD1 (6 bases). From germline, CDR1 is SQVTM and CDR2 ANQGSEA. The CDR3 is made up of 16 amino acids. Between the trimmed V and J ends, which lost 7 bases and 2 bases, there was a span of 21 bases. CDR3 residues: CSGGGRQVGRNQPQHF. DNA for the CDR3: TGCAGCGGGGGGGGGCGACAGGTAGGTCGCAATCAGCCCCAGCATTTT.

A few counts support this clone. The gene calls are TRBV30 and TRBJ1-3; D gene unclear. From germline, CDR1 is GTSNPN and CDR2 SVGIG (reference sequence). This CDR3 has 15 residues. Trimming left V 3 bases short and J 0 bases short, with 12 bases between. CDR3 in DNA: TGTGCCTGGAGCCGACCAACGGACTCTGGAAACACCATATATTTT. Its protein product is CAWSRPTDSGNTIYF.

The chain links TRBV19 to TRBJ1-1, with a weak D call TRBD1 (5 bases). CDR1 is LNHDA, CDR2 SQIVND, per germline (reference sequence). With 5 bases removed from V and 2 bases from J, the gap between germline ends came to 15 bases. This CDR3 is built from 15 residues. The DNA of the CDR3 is TGTGCCAGTAGTCCCAGCCGGGACGGCAACACTGAAGCTTTCTTT. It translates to CASSPSRDGNTEAFF.

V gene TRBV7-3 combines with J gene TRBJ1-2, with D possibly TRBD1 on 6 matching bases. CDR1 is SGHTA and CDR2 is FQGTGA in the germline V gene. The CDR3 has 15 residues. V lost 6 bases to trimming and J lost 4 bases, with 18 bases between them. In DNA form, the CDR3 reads TGTGCCAGCAGTGATCCGGGACACTACTTCTATGGCTACACCTTC. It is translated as CASSDPGHYFYGYTF.

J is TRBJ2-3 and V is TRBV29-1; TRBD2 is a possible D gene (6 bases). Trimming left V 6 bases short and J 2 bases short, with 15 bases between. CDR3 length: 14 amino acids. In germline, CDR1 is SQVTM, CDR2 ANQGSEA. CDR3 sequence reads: CSVPGLSPTDTQYF. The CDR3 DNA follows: TGCAGCGTCCCGGGACTTTCCCCCACAGATACGCAGTATTTT.

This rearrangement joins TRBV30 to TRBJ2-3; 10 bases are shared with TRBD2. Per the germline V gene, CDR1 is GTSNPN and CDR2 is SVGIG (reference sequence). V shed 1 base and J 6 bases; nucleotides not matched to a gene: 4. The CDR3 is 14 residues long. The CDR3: CAWSERGGRDTQYF. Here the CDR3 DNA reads TGTGCCTGGAGTGAGCGGGGGGGCCGCGATACGCAGTATTTT. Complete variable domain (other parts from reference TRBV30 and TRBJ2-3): SQTIHQWPATLVQPVGSPLSLECTVEGTSNPNLYWYRQAAGRGLQLLFYSVGIGQISSEVPQNLSASRPQDRQFILSSKKLLLSDSGFYLCAWSERGGRDTQYFGPGTRLTVL.

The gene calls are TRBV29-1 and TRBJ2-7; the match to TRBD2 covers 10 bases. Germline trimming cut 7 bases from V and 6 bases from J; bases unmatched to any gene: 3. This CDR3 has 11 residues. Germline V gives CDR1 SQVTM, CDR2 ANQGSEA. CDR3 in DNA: TGCAGCGGAAGGACTAGCGGCGAGCAGTACTTC. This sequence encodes CSGRTSGEQYF.

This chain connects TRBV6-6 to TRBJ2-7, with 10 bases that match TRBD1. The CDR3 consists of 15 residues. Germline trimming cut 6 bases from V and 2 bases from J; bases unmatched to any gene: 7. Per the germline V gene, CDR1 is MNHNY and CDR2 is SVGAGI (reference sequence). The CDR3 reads CASSPGTGATYEQYF. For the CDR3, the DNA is TGTGCCAGCAGCCCCGGGACAGGGGCCACCTACGAGCAGTACTTC.

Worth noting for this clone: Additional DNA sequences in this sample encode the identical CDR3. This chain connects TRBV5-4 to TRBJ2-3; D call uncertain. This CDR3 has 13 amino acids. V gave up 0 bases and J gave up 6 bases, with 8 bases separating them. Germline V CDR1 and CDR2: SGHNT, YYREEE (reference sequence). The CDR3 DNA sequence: TGTGCCAGCAGCTTGGCCGGTGGGGATACGCAGTATTTT. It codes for CASSLAGGDTQYF.

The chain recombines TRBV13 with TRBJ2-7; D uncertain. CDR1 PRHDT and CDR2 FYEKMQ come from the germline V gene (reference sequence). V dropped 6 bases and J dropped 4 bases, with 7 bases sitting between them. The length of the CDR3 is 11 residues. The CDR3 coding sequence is TGTGCCAGCAGTGACAAATACGAGCAGTACTTC. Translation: CASSDKYEQYF.

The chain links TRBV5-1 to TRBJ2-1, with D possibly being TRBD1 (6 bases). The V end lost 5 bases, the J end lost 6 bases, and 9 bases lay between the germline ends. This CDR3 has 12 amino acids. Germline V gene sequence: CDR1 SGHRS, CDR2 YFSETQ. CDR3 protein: CASSGGGNEQFF. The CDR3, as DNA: TGCGCCAGCAGTGGGGGCGGCAATGAGCAGTTCTTC.

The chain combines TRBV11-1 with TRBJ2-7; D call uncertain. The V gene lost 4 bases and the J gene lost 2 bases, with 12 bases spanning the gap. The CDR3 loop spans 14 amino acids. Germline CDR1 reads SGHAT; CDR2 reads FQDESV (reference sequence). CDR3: CASSSRGFTYEQYF. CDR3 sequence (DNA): TGTGCCAGCAGCTCCCGCGGCTTTACCTACGAGCAGTACTTC.

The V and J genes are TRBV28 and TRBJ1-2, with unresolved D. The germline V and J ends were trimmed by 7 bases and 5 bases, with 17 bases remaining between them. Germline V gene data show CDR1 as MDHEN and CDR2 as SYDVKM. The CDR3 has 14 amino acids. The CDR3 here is CASINSGLGYGYTF. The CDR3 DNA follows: TGTGCCAGCATCAACAGCGGGCTCGGTTATGGCTACACCTTC.

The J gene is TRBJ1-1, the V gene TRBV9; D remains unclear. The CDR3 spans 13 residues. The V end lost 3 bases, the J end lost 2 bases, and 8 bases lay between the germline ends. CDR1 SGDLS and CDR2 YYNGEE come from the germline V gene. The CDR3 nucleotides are TGTGCCAGCAGCGAAACGGGAAACACTGAAGCTTTCTTT. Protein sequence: CASSETGNTEAFF.

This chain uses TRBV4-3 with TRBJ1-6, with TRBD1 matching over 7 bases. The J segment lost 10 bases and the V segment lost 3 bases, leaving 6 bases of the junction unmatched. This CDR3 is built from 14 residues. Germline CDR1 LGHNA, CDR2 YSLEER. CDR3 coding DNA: TGCGCCAGCAGCCAGGAGACAGGGACCTCACCCCTCCACTTT. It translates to CASSQETGTSPLHF.

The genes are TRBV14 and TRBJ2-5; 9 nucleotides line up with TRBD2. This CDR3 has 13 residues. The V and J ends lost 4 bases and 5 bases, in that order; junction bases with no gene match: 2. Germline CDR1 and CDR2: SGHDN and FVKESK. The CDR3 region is CASSRTSEETQYF. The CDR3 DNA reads TGTGCCAGCAGCCGGACTAGCGAGGAGACCCAGTACTTC.

This CDR3 reads CASSPVRVNQPQHF. The DNA for the CDR3 is TGTGCCAGCAGTCCCGTGAGGGTAAATCAGCCCCAGCATTTT. The chain recombines TRBV6-6 with TRBJ1-5, with no clear D. Germline CDR1 and CDR2: MNHNY and SVGAGI (reference sequence). Trimming pared 5 bases from V and 4 bases from J, leaving 12 bases between. The CDR3 is made up of 14 amino acids.

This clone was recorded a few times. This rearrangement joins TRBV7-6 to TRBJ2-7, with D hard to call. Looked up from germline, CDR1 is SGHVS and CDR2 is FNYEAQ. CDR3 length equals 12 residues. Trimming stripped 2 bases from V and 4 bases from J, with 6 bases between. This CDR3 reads CASSLSGYEQYF. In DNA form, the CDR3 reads TGTGCCAGCAGCTTAAGTGGATACGAGCAGTACTTC.